A single sample is the source of the 24 T cell receptor beta chains below, sequenced in a study of shared clonotypes between healthy human individuals. The naive CD8 fraction comprised CD45RO-negative cells positively selected for CCR7 and excluded terminally differentiated effector memory CD45RA+ cells. Only in-frame clones appear in the TCRdb table, and some are missing; sequencing was by immunoSEQ multiplex PCR. The sample yields about 580,000 clones, 95% to 98% seen once. Sequencing used naive CD8+ T cells sorted from blood. The receptors were gathered from a man aged 30-40 years in good health.

The J gene is TRBJ1-2, the V gene TRBV27; perhaps TRBD1 as D (6 bases). CDR1 and CDR2 from the germline V gene are MNHEY and SMNVEV (reference sequence). Deletions cut 8 bases from V and 6 bases from J, with 13 bases between. This CDR3 comprises 12 residues. The CDR3 is CASWGGRDGYTF. CDR3 nucleotide sequence: TGTGCCAGCTGGGGGGGCCGGGATGGCTACACCTTC.

The chain joins TRBV9 to TRBJ1-1; D ambiguous. Germline CDR1 SGDLS, CDR2 YYNGEE. The CDR3 is made up of 13 amino acids. Trimming took 2 bases from V and 2 from J, leaving 7 bases between them. The CDR3 loop reads CASSVGYNTEAFF. The CDR3 nucleotides are TGTGCCAGCAGCGTGGGATATAACACTGAAGCTTTCTTT.

This clone was picked up one time. The rearrangement joins TRBV4-1 to TRBJ2-3, with 8 bases lining up with TRBD2. Germline trimming cut 4 bases from V and 2 bases from J; bases unmatched to any gene: 8. Germline loops: CDR1 MGHRA, CDR2 YSYEKL. The CDR3 contains 16 residues. Written as DNA, the CDR3 is TGCGCCAGCAGCCTCATACTAGCGGCTGCCACAGATACGCAGTATTTT. Amino acid sequence: CASSLILAAATDTQYF.

The chain couples TRBV4-1 to TRBJ2-6, with D uncertain. CDR3 length: 17 residues. Trimming stripped 1 base from V and 0 bases from J, with 10 bases between. Germline V gives CDR1 MGHRA, CDR2 YSYEKL. CDR3 residues: CASSQAWIDSGANVLTF. CDR3 DNA: TGCGCCAGCAGCCAAGCATGGATTGACTCTGGGGCCAACGTCCTGACTTTC.

The chain has TRBV18 and TRBJ2-7; 7 bases are a match to TRBD2. Per germline, CDR1 KGHSH and CDR2 LQKENI. The trim removed 6 bases at V and 0 bases at J, leaving 8 bases unmatched. The CDR3 extends over 15 amino acids. The CDR3 region is CASSGGGVSSYEQYF. The CDR3 DNA reads as TGTGCCAGCTCGGGGGGGGGAGTGAGCTCCTACGAGCAGTACTTC.

The V gene is TRBV18, the J gene TRBJ2-3; unclear D gene. The CDR3 totals 13 residues. The germline gives CDR1 KGHSH, CDR2 LQKENI. Trimming shortened V by 3 bases and J by 4 bases, and 8 bases separated the two germline ends. CDR3 residues: CASSPEVADTQYF. In nucleotides, the CDR3 is TGTGCCAGCTCACCTGAGGTTGCAGATACGCAGTATTTT.

This sequence joins TRBV7-9 and TRBJ2-1; 7 positions match TRBD1. The CDR3 spans 16 residues. The V gene end was trimmed by 5 bases and the J gene end by 3 bases; junction bases not matched to a gene: 10. Germline V gene sequence: CDR1 SEHNR, CDR2 FQNEAQ (reference sequence). The CDR3 loop reads CASSIDRVSFYNEQFF. CDR3 in DNA: TGTGCCAGCAGCATTGACAGGGTCTCATTCTACAATGAGCAGTTCTTC.

V and J are TRBV27 and TRBJ2-5, with a weak D call TRBD1 (6 bases). This CDR3 region has 14 residues. Germline CDR1 is MNHEY and CDR2 is SMNVEV (reference sequence). The V gene lost 2 bases and the J gene lost 4 bases, with 11 bases spanning the gap. The CDR3 nucleotides read TGTGCCAGCAGTTTAACAGGGAGAAGAGAGACCCAGTACTTC. Translation gives CASSLTGRRETQYF.

This chain uses TRBV5-1 with TRBJ1-5; no clear D gene. Germline CDR1 is SGHRS and CDR2 is YFSETQ. This CDR3 region has 10 residues. The CDR3 loop is CPLLNQPQHF. CDR3 nucleotides: TGCCCACTCCTCAATCAGCCCCAGCATTTT.

This chain joins TRBV6-5 and TRBJ1-5; TRBD1 might be the D (5 bases). The CDR3 length is 12 residues. Germline assignment: CDR1 MNHEY and CDR2 SVGAGI. Deletions cut 6 bases from V and 9 bases from J, with 12 bases between. The CDR3 loop is CASSPGDGPQHF. For the CDR3, the DNA is TGTGCCAGCAGCCCGGGGGATGGGCCCCAGCATTTT.

The chain has TRBV28 and TRBJ2-1; 16 bases align to TRBD2. The junction had 4 bases not matched to a gene; V was cut back by 6 bases and J by 8 bases. Germline CDR1 is MDHEN and CDR2 is SYDVKM. This CDR3 comprises 15 residues. DNA of the CDR3: TGTGCCAGCAGGGGACTAGCGGGAGGGCTGTATGAGCAGTTCTTC. This encodes CASRGLAGGLYEQFF.

The chain recombines TRBV13 with TRBJ2-7, with TRBD1 matching 8 bases. The CDR3 has 17 residues. Unmatched junction bases numbered 12, after V lost 1 base and J lost 4 bases. Germline V CDR1 and CDR2: PRHDT, FYEKMQ (reference sequence). CDR3: CASSLAPGQGDAYEQYF. The CDR3 DNA reads as TGTGCCAGCAGCTTAGCCCCCGGACAGGGTGATGCTTACGAGCAGTACTTC.

The V gene is TRBV19, the J gene TRBJ2-1; D might be TRBD2 (5 bases). The CDR3 sequence is 13 residues long. Trimming shortened V by 0 bases and J by 11 bases, and 11 bases separated the two germline ends. Germline assignment: CDR1 LNHDA and CDR2 SQIVND (reference sequence). The CDR3 DNA is TGTGCCAGTAGTATAGATCATTCTAGCAAGCAGTTCTTC. Amino acids: CASSIDHSSKQFF.

J is TRBJ1-5 and V is TRBV30; D unclear. This CDR3 has 15 amino acids. Trimming took off 1 base at V and 4 bases at J, with 14 bases between the two ends. The germline V gene has CDR1 GTSNPN and CDR2 SVGIG (reference sequence). The CDR3 is CAWSADFGKNQPQHF. The CDR3 bases are TGTGCCTGGAGTGCGGATTTTGGGAAAAATCAGCCCCAGCATTTT. Full variable domain (remainder filled in from reference TRBV30 and TRBJ1-5): SQTIHQWPATLVQPVGSPLSLECTVEGTSNPNLYWYRQAAGRGLQLLFYSVGIGQISSEVPQNLSASRPQDRQFILSSKKLLLSDSGFYLCAWSADFGKNQPQHFGDGTRLSIL.

The gene calls are TRBV7-9 and TRBJ2-3; TRBD1 might be the D (6 bases). This CDR3 comprises 15 residues. Germline loops: CDR1 SEHNR, CDR2 FQNEAQ (reference sequence). Trimming took off 5 bases at V and 0 bases at J, with 12 bases between the two ends. Written as DNA, the CDR3 is TGTGCCAGCAGCGCGGACAGACCTAGCACAGATACGCAGTATTTT. Translating it yields CASSADRPSTDTQYF.

The chain combines TRBV9 with TRBJ2-5; D is ambiguous. Trimming took 4 bases from V and 1 from J, leaving 14 bases between them. The CDR3 loop spans 15 amino acids. Germline values: CDR1 SGDLS, CDR2 YYNGEE. CDR3 residues: CASSYSGSSQETQYF. DNA for the CDR3: TGTGCCAGCAGCTATAGTGGCAGTAGCCAAGAGACCCAGTACTTC.

The V and J genes are TRBV2 and TRBJ2-7; the D gene could be TRBD1 or TRBD2 (5 bases each). The CDR3 has 12 amino acids. The V and J ends lost 7 bases and 1 base respectively, with 8 bases between them. Germline-derived CDR1 and CDR2 are SNHLY and FYNNEI. CDR3 protein: CASMGESYEQYF. Here the CDR3 DNA reads TGTGCCAGCATGGGGGAGTCCTACGAGCAGTACTTC.

The rearrangement links TRBV11-2 to TRBJ1-2, with 7 bases fitting TRBD1. V shed 1 base, J shed 3 bases, and the junction held 8 bases outside the gene matches. This CDR3 spans 16 amino acids. CDR1 and CDR2 (germline): SGHAT, FQNNGV. The CDR3 here is CASSLASGQVDYGYTF. Written as DNA, the CDR3 is TGTGCCAGCAGCTTAGCATCCGGACAGGTCGACTATGGCTACACCTTC.

The chain links TRBV13 to TRBJ2-7; a possible D gene is TRBD1 (6 bases). Germline V gives CDR1 PRHDT, CDR2 FYEKMQ (reference sequence). The CDR3 consists of 14 residues. The V end was cut by 5 bases, the J end by 2 bases, with 13 bases between. CDR3 DNA: TGTGCCAGCAGCCCCGGGACACCTACCTACGAGCAGTACTTC. Amino acids: CASSPGTPTYEQYF.

The rearrangement joins TRBV27 to TRBJ1-2; D not resolved. Trimming cost V 5 bases and J 0 bases, with 10 bases left between them. This CDR3 contains 14 residues. The germline gives CDR1 MNHEY, CDR2 SMNVEV (reference sequence). CDR3 bases: TGTGCCAGCAGTGTCGCAGGAGCTAACTATGGCTACACCTTC. It translates to CASSVAGANYGYTF.

The V call is TRBV10-3, the J call TRBJ2-3, with TRBD2 matching 14 bases. CDR1 and CDR2 (germline): ENHRY, SYGVKD. This CDR3 comprises 18 residues. J was trimmed by 6 bases and V by 6 bases; bases with no gene match: 14. The CDR3 sequence is CAIRDSGGLAGVRDTQYF. In DNA, the CDR3 is TGTGCCATCAGGGATTCAGGGGGACTAGCGGGAGTTCGGGATACGCAGTATTTT.

The CDR3 sequence: CATSSRGTLDDYGYTF. The CDR3 DNA sequence: TGTGCCACCAGCAGCAGGGGGACCCTAGACGACTATGGCTACACCTTC. The chain couples TRBV15 to TRBJ1-2; the match to TRBD1 covers 7 bases. Germline V gives CDR1 LNHNV, CDR2 YYDKDF (reference sequence). The V and J ends lost 3 bases and 3 bases, in that order; junction bases with no gene match: 10. This CDR3 region has 16 residues.

This sequence joins TRBV29-1 and TRBJ1-2; 9 bases line up with TRBD1. The germline V gene encodes CDR1 SQVTM and CDR2 ANQGSEA. The CDR3 spans 13 residues. Trimming cost V 4 bases and J 2 bases; bases outside gene matches: 2. CDR3 sequence (DNA): TGCAGCGTTGTTGGGACAGGGAACTATGGCTACACCTTC. This gives the protein CSVVGTGNYGYTF.

The J gene is TRBJ2-5, the V gene TRBV27, with 7 bases that match TRBD1. The trim removed 6 bases at V and 2 bases at J, leaving 9 bases unmatched. CDR1 and CDR2 (germline): MNHEY, SMNVEV (reference sequence). The CDR3 sequence is 15 residues long. CDR3 in DNA: TGTGCCAGCAGGCTTTGGGGGACAGAACAAGAGACCCAGTACTTC. Its protein product is CASRLWGTEQETQYF.